These 7 T cell receptor beta chains came from one sample sequenced in a study of cytomegalovirus exposure and HLA in healthy donors. Vbeta (60) and Jbeta (13) primers were used in the PCR. TCRdb's table, derived via immunoSEQ multiplex PCR, lists solely in-frame clones and lacks some. Here the sample spans 150,000 to 200,000 clones, 80% to 85% being singletons. The material sequenced was PBMCs. These TCRs come from a girl aged 2 to 10 in good health and CMV-seropositive.

This rearrangement joins TRBV20-1 to TRBJ2-1; D is unclear. The CDR3 spans 11 residues. Germline-derived CDR1 and CDR2 are DFQATT and SNEGSKA (reference sequence). Trimming removed 6 bases from V and 2 bases from J, with 5 bases in between. CDR3 sequence (DNA): TGCAGTGCCTCTGCCTACAATGAGCAGTTCTTC. This encodes CSASAYNEQFF.

This chain links TRBV5-8 with TRBJ2-5; TRBD1 aligns across 8 bases. V lost 5 bases, J lost 3 bases, and 12 bases stayed unmatched. The CDR3 has 16 amino acids. CDR1 is SGHTS, CDR2 YDEGEE, per germline. The CDR3 region is CASSSDRAREKETQYF. CDR3 DNA: TGTGCCAGCAGTTCGGACAGGGCACGGGAAAAAGAGACCCAGTACTTC.

The chain joins TRBV19 to TRBJ1-4; a possible D gene is TRBD1 (6 bases). Trimming cost V 3 bases and J 7 bases, with 18 bases left between them. Germline V gene lookup returns CDR1 LNHDA and CDR2 SQIVND (reference sequence). The length of the CDR3 is 16 residues. The CDR3 DNA reads TGTGCCAGTAGTATGGGAGCGGGACACGCCTCTGAAAAACTGTTTTTT. Translated, it gives CASSMGAGHASEKLFF.

The chain employs TRBV4-1 and TRBJ2-5; D is undetermined. Trimming took off 1 base at V and 5 bases at J, with 5 bases between the two ends. The germline V gene has CDR1 MGHRA and CDR2 YSYEKL. This CDR3 region has 12 residues. The CDR3 region has the DNA TGCGCCAGCAGCCAAGCACGGGAGACCCAGTACTTC. This codes for CASSQARETQYF.

The chain combines TRBV28 with TRBJ2-6; D is unclear. The CDR3 contains 17 residues. The germline V gene encodes CDR1 MDHEN and CDR2 SYDVKM. Trimming removed 6 bases at V and 2 bases at J, with 17 bases between. This chain's CDR3 is CASSLGPLMPGANVLTF. The CDR3 DNA follows: TGTGCCAGCAGCCTGGGCCCCTTAATGCCTGGGGCCAACGTCCTGACTTTC. Full variable domain (remainder filled in from reference TRBV28 and TRBJ2-6): DVKVTQSSRYLVKRTGEKVFLECVQDMDHENMFWYRQDPGLGLRLIYFSYDVKMKEKGDIPEGYSVSREKKERFSLILESASTNQTSMYLCASSLGPLMPGANVLTFGAGSRLTVL.

This clone was recorded once. The gene calls are TRBV19 and TRBJ1-1, with TRBD1 matching 7 bases. This CDR3 is 12 amino acids long. Germline values: CDR1 LNHDA, CDR2 SQIVND (reference sequence). Unmatched junction bases numbered 3, after V lost 10 bases and J lost 1 base. This CDR3 reads CATGTENTEAFF. CDR3 coding DNA: TGTGCCACGGGGACAGAGAACACTGAAGCTTTCTTT.

V and J are TRBV6-1 and TRBJ2-1; D is possibly TRBD2 (5 bases). This CDR3 is 16 amino acids long. Trimming cost V 2 bases and J 4 bases, with 15 bases left between them. The germline gives CDR1 MNHNS, CDR2 SASEGT. This CDR3 reads CASSEFERPLYNEQFF. Here the CDR3 DNA reads TGTGCCAGCAGTGAATTTGAGCGGCCCTTATACAATGAGCAGTTCTTC.